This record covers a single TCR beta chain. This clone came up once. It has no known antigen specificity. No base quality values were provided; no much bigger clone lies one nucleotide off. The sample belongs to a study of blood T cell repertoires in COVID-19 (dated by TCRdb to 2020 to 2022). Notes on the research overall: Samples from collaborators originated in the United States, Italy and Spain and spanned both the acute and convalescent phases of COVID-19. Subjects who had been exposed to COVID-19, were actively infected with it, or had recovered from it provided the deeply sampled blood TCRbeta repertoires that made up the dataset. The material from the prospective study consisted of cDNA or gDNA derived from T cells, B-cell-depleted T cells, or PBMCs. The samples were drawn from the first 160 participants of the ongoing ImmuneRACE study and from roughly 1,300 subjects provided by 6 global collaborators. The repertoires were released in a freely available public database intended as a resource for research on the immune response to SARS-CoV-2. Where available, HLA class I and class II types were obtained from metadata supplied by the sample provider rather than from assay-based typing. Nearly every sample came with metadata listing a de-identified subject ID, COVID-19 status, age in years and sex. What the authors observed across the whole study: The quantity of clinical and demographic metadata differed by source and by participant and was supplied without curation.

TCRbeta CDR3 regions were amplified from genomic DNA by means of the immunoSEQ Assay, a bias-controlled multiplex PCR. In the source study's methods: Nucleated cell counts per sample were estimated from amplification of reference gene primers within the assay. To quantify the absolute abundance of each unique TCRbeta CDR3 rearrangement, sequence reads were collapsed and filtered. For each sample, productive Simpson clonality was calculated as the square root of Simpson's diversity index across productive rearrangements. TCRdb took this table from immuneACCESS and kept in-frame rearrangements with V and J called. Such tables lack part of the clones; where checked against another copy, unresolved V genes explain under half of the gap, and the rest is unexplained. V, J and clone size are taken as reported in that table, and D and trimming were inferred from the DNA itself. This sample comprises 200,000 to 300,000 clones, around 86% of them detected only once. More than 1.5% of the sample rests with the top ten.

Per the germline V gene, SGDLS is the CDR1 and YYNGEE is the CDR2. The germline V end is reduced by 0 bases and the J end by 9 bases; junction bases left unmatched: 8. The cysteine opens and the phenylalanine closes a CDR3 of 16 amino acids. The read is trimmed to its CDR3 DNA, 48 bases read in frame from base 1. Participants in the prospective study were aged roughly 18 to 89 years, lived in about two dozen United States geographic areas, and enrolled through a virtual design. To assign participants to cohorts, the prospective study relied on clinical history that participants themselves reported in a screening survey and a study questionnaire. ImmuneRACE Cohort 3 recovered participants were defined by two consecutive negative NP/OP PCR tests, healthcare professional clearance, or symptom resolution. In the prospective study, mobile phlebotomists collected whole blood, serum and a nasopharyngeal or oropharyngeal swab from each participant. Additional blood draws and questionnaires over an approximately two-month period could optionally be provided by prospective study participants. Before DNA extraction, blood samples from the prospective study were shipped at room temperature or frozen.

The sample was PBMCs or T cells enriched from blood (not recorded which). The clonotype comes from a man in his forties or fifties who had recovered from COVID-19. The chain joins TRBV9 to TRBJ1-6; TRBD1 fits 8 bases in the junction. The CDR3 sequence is CASSVGQGAAFSPLHF. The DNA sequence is TGTGCCAGCAGCGTAGGGCAGGGGGCGGCTTTTTCACCCCTCCACTTT.